By share of the sample, the clone carrying this T cell receptor (beta chain) is medium-sized (0.01 to 0.1%). Antigen specificity is unknown. The TRBV12-4/TRBJ1-2 clonotypes were amplified using barcode primers with ligated adaptors. TCRdb fed the multiplex PCR reads into MiXCR, producing one record per CDR3 protein. The sample has hundreds of distinct CDR3 sequences; under 10% are singletons. This CDR3 has 14 residues. V lost 5 bases to trimming and J lost 8 bases; unmatched junction nucleotides: 10. Findings of the study overall: Naive CD4+ cells shared approximately 13% of tumor Treg sequences. Tumor Tregs overlapped most with tumor, then blood, naive CD4+ cells.

The chain recombines TRBV12-3 or TRBV12-4 with TRBJ1-2; TRBD1 agrees at 8 bases. Sequenced sample: tumor-infiltrating naive CD4+ T cells sorted from the breast tumor. The sample's subset: naive CD4+ T cells, CD4+CD45RA+CD25-. This TCR was sampled from a female donor with breast cancer. The CDR3 here is CASSRQTGEEGYTF. The CDR3 DNA sequence: TGTGCCAGCAGTCGGCAGACAGGGGAGGAAGGCTACACCTTC.